The entry that follows covers one TCR beta chain sequence. V lost 4 bases to trimming and J lost 8 bases; unmatched junction nucleotides: 6. Looked up from germline, CDR1 is SGDLS and CDR2 is YYNGEE. The CDR3 has 14 amino acids. Amplification targeted TCR beta CDR3 regions from RNA transcripts. In the first-round RT-PCR of the TCR CDR3, the HTBI primer set was used. TCRdb ran MiXCR on the multiplex PCR reads and lists one entry per CDR3 protein. The table records approximately 620,000 distinct CDR3 sequences, approximately 15% of them present only once. This sample was taken from a study of T cells in Graves' hyperthyroidism and ophthalmopathy.

Material: blood. V gene TRBV9 combines with J gene TRBJ2-1; 10 bases match TRBD1. This receptor was taken from a woman in her thirties or forties with Graves' ophthalmopathy. The CDR3 region is CASSTTGGLDEQFF. The CDR3 nucleotides are TGTGCCAGCAGCACGACAGGGGGCTTAGATGAGCAGTTCTTC.